The table lists the clone carrying this T cell receptor (beta chain) with a count of one. CDR1 is MNHEY, CDR2 SVGAGI, per germline. V dropped 2 bases and J dropped 8 bases, with 24 bases sitting between them. The CDR3 has 17 residues. The sample is drawn from a study of blood T cells in healthy people across ages. A second PCR of roughly 7 to 11 cycles used a sample-barcoded 5' primer and a J-beta primer mix. Each single sample gave us at least 2.5 million CDR3-containing paired-end reads. MiXCR, applied by TCRdb to the 5' RACE reads, yields one record per CDR3 protein. Seen here are 540,000 or so distinct CDR3 sequences, around 48% observed once, and the top ten hold roughly 25%. There were at least 6 micrograms of total RNA extracted from every sample.

The receptor was derived from a man aged 80 or over in good health. The sequencing sample was made of blood. The rearrangement uses TRBV6-5 and TRBJ1-1, with TRBD1 as a possible D gene (5 bases). The CDR3 DNA reads as TGTGCCAGCAGTTACCAGGGCTCGGGACGCCCCTCCTCAGAAGCTTTCTTT. Encoded protein: CASSYQGSGRPSSEAFF.